One and the same sample provided the 21 T cell receptor beta chains below, sequenced in a study of CD4 T cells in relation to SARS-CoV-2 and coronaviruses. TCRdb's table, derived via immunoSEQ multiplex PCR, lists solely in-frame clones and lacks some. The sample lists around 15,000 clones, over 80% occurring once. Before the COVID-19 pandemic, during about 2010-2019, CD4+ T cells were taken from unexposed donors. The cells were cultured for about 10 days before CD4+ T cells were isolated. Antigen specificity for these receptors is unknown. Source material: CD4+ T cells from PBMCs, cultured in vitro. The receptors were sampled from a human donor in good health.

The genes are TRBV15 and TRBJ2-3; the D is unclear. Looked up from germline, CDR1 is LNHNV and CDR2 is YYDKDF (reference sequence). The V gene lost 0 bases and the J gene lost 2 bases, with 18 bases spanning the gap. This CDR3 spans 18 amino acids. CDR3 in amino acids: CATSRDFMRKLNTDTQYF. Here the CDR3 DNA reads TGTGCCACCAGCAGAGATTTCATGCGAAAACTAAACACAGATACGCAGTATTTT.

This sequence joins TRBV2 and TRBJ1-2; no reliable D call. Trimming took 3 bases from V and 7 from J, leaving 9 bases between them. CDR3 length: 12 amino acids. The V gene's germline CDR1 is SNHLY and CDR2 FYNNEI. The CDR3 DNA follows: TGTGCCAGCAGTGATAGTCTGGGTGGCTACACCTTC. Protein: CASSDSLGGYTF.

This chain uses TRBV5-1 with TRBJ2-1; 10 bases are shared with TRBD2. The ends lost 4 bases at V and 3 bases at J; junction bases unmatched: 7. From germline, CDR1 is SGHRS and CDR2 YFSETQ. CDR3 length: 16 residues. This CDR3 reads CASSRPGLAIYNEQFF. The CDR3 DNA sequence: TGCGCCAGCAGCAGACCGGGACTAGCGATCTACAATGAGCAGTTCTTC.

The chain has TRBV27 and TRBJ2-7; 10 bases match TRBD2. J gave up 5 bases and V 9 bases, and 7 bases lay outside the gene matches. This CDR3 has 13 residues. In germline, CDR1 is MNHEY, CDR2 SMNVEV (reference sequence). The CDR3 DNA reads TGTGCCAGTAGACAGGGGACTAGCGACGAGCAGTACTTC. Translation gives CASRQGTSDEQYF.

The chain recombines TRBV28 with TRBJ2-1; D perhaps matches TRBD1 (5 bases). There are 9 residues in the CDR3. Germline V gene data show CDR1 as MDHEN and CDR2 as SYDVKM. CDR3 coding DNA: TGTGTCGTGGGGCCCGAGCAGTTCTTC. Encoded protein: CVVGPEQFF.

The V and J genes are TRBV25-1 and TRBJ2-2; the D is unclear. The CDR3 runs 16 residues. Germline lookup yields CDR1 MGHDK and CDR2 SYGVNS. V lost 3 bases to trimming and J lost 2 bases, with 13 bases between them. CDR3 DNA: TGTGCCAGCAGTGAGTCCGGAAAGGGCAACACCGGGGAGCTGTTTTTT. Its translation: CASSESGKGNTGELFF.

The chain is built from TRBV27 and TRBJ1-1, with a possible D match to TRBD1 (5 bases). Per the germline V gene, CDR1 is MNHEY and CDR2 is SMNVEV (reference sequence). The CDR3 sequence is 14 residues long. V was shortened by 5 bases and J by 1 base, with 11 bases between the two germline ends. The CDR3 here is CASSRAGGNTEAFF. CDR3 DNA sequence: TGTGCCAGCAGTCGAGCCGGGGGGAACACTGAAGCTTTCTTT.

V usage is TRBV6-4 and J usage is TRBJ2-1; 10 bases fit TRBD1. Trimming cost V 0 bases and J 6 bases; bases outside gene matches: 2. CDR1 and CDR2 (germline): MRHNA, SNTAGT. The CDR3 runs 15 residues. The CDR3 is CASSDSRTGGNEQFF. Here the CDR3 DNA reads TGTGCCAGCAGTGACTCACGGACAGGGGGCAATGAGCAGTTCTTC.

The table lists this clone with a few counts. The V and J genes are TRBV4-2 and TRBJ1-1; no clear D. The germline V gene encodes CDR1 LGHNA and CDR2 YNFKEQ. With 2 bases removed from V and 1 base from J, the gap between germline ends came to 5 bases. There are 13 residues in the CDR3. As DNA, the CDR3 is TGTGCCAGCAGCCAACCCCAGAACACTGAAGCTTTCTTT. Protein: CASSQPQNTEAFF.

The V call is TRBV3-1 (or the pseudogene TRBV3-2), the J call TRBJ2-7; TRBD2 matches at 9 bases. The V gene's germline CDR1 is LGHDT and CDR2 YNNKEL (reference sequence). The CDR3 contains 17 residues. V lost 1 base and J lost 4; bases outside the gene matches: 11. Here the CDR3 reads CASSQGAGGSYGYEQYF. As DNA, the CDR3 is TGTGCCAGCAGCCAAGGAGCGGGAGGTTCATACGGGTACGAGCAGTACTTC.

The gene calls are TRBV5-1 and TRBJ2-3; TRBD2 agrees at 8 bases. Per the germline V gene, CDR1 is SGHRS and CDR2 is YFSETQ. There are 17 residues in the CDR3. With V trimmed by 0 bases and J by 4 bases, 10 bases remained unmatched. CDR3 sequence reads: CASSLVTAGGGADTQYF. The CDR3 DNA is TGCGCCAGCAGCTTGGTGACCGCGGGGGGCGGCGCAGATACGCAGTATTTT.

The rearrangement joins TRBV19 to TRBJ1-6; D not certain. Per germline, CDR1 LNHDA and CDR2 SQIVND (reference sequence). The CDR3 is 13 amino acids. Between the trimmed V and J ends, which lost 3 bases and 9 bases, there was a span of 9 bases. In nucleotides, the CDR3 is TGTGCCAGTAGTATTAGCAGGAGTTCACCCCTCCACTTT. This sequence encodes CASSISRSSPLHF.

The chain uses TRBV3-1 (or the pseudogene TRBV3-2) and TRBJ2-6; D not resolved. CDR3 length: 12 residues. V lost 4 bases to trimming and J lost 7 bases, with 5 bases between them. Germline V gene data show CDR1 as LGHDT and CDR2 as YNNKEL (reference sequence). CDR3 DNA: TGTGCCAGCAGCCGCAGTGCCAACGTCCTGACTTTC. Protein sequence: CASSRSANVLTF.

The genes are TRBV7-9 and TRBJ1-2; D is undetermined. This CDR3 contains 12 residues. CDR1 and CDR2 from the germline V gene are SEHNR and FQNEAQ (reference sequence). The ends were cut back, 6 bases at V and 0 bases at J, with 5 bases in the middle. Here the CDR3 DNA reads TGTGCCAGCAGTTATCCTAACTATGGCTACACCTTC. Its translation is CASSYPNYGYTF.

This chain uses TRBV25-1 with TRBJ2-1, with 9 positions matching TRBD2. V lost 8 bases and J lost 4; bases outside the gene matches: 6. Germline V gene sequence: CDR1 MGHDK, CDR2 SYGVNS. The CDR3 has 14 residues. CDR3 residues: CASAGTSRYNEQFF. The CDR3 region has the DNA TGTGCCAGCGCCGGGACTAGCAGGTACAATGAGCAGTTCTTC. Together with reference TRBV25-1 and TRBJ2-1, the CDR3 gives the full variable domain: EADIYQTPRYLVIGTGKKITLECSQTMGHDKMYWYQQDPGMELHLIHYSYGVNSTEKGDLSSESTVSRIRTEHFPLTLESARPSHTSQYLCASAGTSRYNEQFFGPGTRLTVL.

The V and J genes are TRBV6-1 and TRBJ1-5; possible D gene TRBD1, 5 bases. The ends were cut back, 0 bases at V and 6 bases at J, with 9 bases in the middle. Germline loops: CDR1 MNHNS, CDR2 SASEGT. The CDR3 is 14 amino acids. The CDR3: CASSEAGGAQPQHF. The CDR3 nucleotides read TGTGCCAGCAGTGAAGCGGGAGGGGCTCAGCCCCAGCATTTT.

The chain combines TRBV15 with TRBJ2-7; D not resolved. The CDR3 totals 15 residues. The germline V gene has CDR1 LNHNV and CDR2 YYDKDF (reference sequence). Trimming pared 0 bases from V and 2 bases from J, leaving 11 bases between. The CDR3 spells CATSRDRYPTYEQYF. The CDR3 nucleotides read TGTGCCACCAGCAGAGATCGTTACCCAACCTACGAGCAGTACTTC. The variable domain in full, with the rest retrieved from reference TRBV15 and TRBJ2-7, is DAMVIQNPRYQVTQFGKPVTLSCSQTLNHNVMYWYQQKSSQAPKLLFHYYDKDFNNEADTPDNFQSRRPNTSFCFLDIRSPGLGDTAMYLCATSRDRYPTYEQYFGPGTRLTVT.

CDR3 nucleotides: TGCGCCAGCAGCTTGGTTGGCCAAGAGACCCAGTACTTC. This gives the protein CASSLVGQETQYF. The chain employs TRBV5-1 and TRBJ2-5; D ambiguous. CDR3 length equals 13 residues. V was pared by 0 bases and J by 1 base, with 4 bases between. The germline CDR1 and CDR2 sequences are SGHRS and YFSETQ.

This chain links TRBV14 with TRBJ2-6; D remains unclear. The V gene lost 0 bases and the J gene lost 2 bases, with 5 bases spanning the gap. CDR3 length: 15 amino acids. Germline lookup yields CDR1 SGHDN and CDR2 FVKESK. The CDR3 DNA sequence: TGTGCCAGCAGCCAAGATGGGACTGGGGCCAACGTCCTGACTTTC. Encoded protein: CASSQDGTGANVLTF.

The V and J genes are TRBV19 and TRBJ2-2; no clear D. CDR1 and CDR2 from the germline V gene are LNHDA and SQIVND (reference sequence). CDR3 length: 16 residues. The V gene lost 5 bases and the J gene lost 1 base, with 14 bases spanning the gap. CDR3: CASSPGGVMNTGELFF. Here the CDR3 DNA reads TGTGCCAGTAGTCCGGGTGGGGTTATGAACACCGGGGAGCTGTTTTTT.

The genes are TRBV12-5 and TRBJ1-2; D may be TRBD1 (6 bases). CDR3 length equals 17 residues. Trimming pared 0 bases from V and 1 base from J, leaving 15 bases between. CDR1 is LGHNT, CDR2 FRNRAP, per germline. This CDR3 is CASGLVGWGRGNYGYTF. The CDR3 DNA is TGTGCTAGTGGTTTGGTAGGGTGGGGGCGCGGTAACTATGGCTACACCTTC.